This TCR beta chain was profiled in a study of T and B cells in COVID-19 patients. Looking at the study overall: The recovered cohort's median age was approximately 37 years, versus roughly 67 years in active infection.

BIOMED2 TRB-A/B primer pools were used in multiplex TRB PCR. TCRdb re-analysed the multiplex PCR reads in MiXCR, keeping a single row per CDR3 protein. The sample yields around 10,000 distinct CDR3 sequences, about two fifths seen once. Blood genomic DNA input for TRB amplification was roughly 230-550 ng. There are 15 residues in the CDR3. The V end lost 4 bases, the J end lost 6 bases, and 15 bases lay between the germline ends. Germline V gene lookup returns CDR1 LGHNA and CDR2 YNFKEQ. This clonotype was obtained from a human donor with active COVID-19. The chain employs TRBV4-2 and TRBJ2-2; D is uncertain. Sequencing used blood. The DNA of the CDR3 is TGTGCCAGCAGCCCCGGACCTGGGGTTGCCGGGGAGCTGTTTTTT. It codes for CASSPGPGVAGELFF.